One sample yielded the 24 T cell receptor beta chains listed below, sequenced in a study of CD8+ T cells in alopecia areata. Specified treatment: oral pan-JAK inhibitor, 5-10 mg twice daily. As the sequencing template, cDNA was produced by extracting RNA and reverse transcribing it. Clones were sequenced by immunoSEQ multiplex PCR, and TCRdb holds only the in-frame ones, with some missing. In the table there are 190,000 or so clones, 58% of which are singletons. Sequenced material: CD4+ T cells sorted from blood, taken at week 24, from a patient treated with tofacitinib. The receptors shown here come from a human donor with alopecia areata.

In this sample, this clone turned up once. The chain recombines TRBV14 with TRBJ2-3, with 9 bases that match TRBD2. Germline CDR1 SGHDN, CDR2 FVKESK. The CDR3 covers 16 residues. The J segment lost 0 bases and the V segment lost 3 bases, leaving 4 bases of the junction unmatched. CDR3 sequence reads: CASSQRSGGSTDTQYF. CDR3 in DNA: TGTGCCAGCAGCCAGAGAAGCGGGGGGAGCACAGATACGCAGTATTTT. Together with reference TRBV14 and TRBJ2-3, the CDR3 gives the full variable domain: EAGVTQFPSHSVIEKGQTVTLRCDPISGHDNLYWYRRVMGKEIKFLLHFVKESKQDESGMPNNRFLAERTGGTYSTLKVQPAELEDSGVYFCASSQRSGGSTDTQYFGPGTRLTVL.

The genes are TRBV5-1 and TRBJ2-3; TRBD2 aligns across 7 bases. Germline V gene lookup returns CDR1 SGHRS and CDR2 YFSETQ. CDR3 length equals 15 residues. V lost 10 bases, J lost 2 bases, and 13 bases stayed unmatched. CDR3 sequence reads: CAGTKVAGNTDTQYF. CDR3 nucleotides: TGCGCCGGAACGAAAGTAGCGGGTAACACAGATACGCAGTATTTT.

This clone was counted only a few times. The chain recombines TRBV15 with TRBJ1-3, with D unclear. Trimming shortened V by 3 bases and J by 4 bases, and 4 bases separated the two germline ends. Germline V CDR1 and CDR2: LNHNV, YYDKDF (reference sequence). This CDR3 region has 12 residues. CDR3 amino acids: CATSSRGNTIYF. The CDR3 bases are TGTGCCACCAGCAGCAGAGGAAACACCATATATTTT.

A single count supports this clone. This sequence joins TRBV10-3 and TRBJ2-5; D unclear. CDR1 and CDR2 from the germline V gene are ENHRY and SYGVKD. V was pared by 0 bases and J by 4 bases, with 12 bases between. The CDR3 runs 15 residues. The CDR3 protein is CAISESVGIRETQYF. DNA for the CDR3: TGTGCCATCAGTGAGTCGGTAGGGATCCGAGAGACCCAGTACTTC.

The chain joins TRBV21-1 to TRBJ2-7. TRBV21-1 is a listed pseudogene. The CDR3 sequence is 11 residues long. The CDR3: CASSRSYEQYF. CDR3 DNA sequence: TGTGCCAGCAGTCGATCCTACGAGCAGTACTTC.

The chain employs TRBV18 and TRBJ1-1, with D tentatively TRBD1 (5 bases). The length of the CDR3 is 14 residues. V was pared by 6 bases and J by 0 bases, with 11 bases between. Germline loops: CDR1 KGHSH, CDR2 LQKENI. The CDR3 region is CASSQGRVNTEAFF. CDR3 nucleotide sequence: TGTGCCAGCTCGCAGGGCAGAGTGAACACTGAAGCTTTCTTT.

V is TRBV5-1 and J is TRBJ2-3, with D possibly TRBD1 on 5 matching bases. Trimming took 0 bases from V and 3 from J, leaving 17 bases between them. Germline-derived CDR1 and CDR2 are SGHRS and YFSETQ. CDR3 size: 17 residues. CDR3 protein: CASSLAGTGRGTDTQYF. CDR3 nucleotide sequence: TGCGCCAGCAGCTTGGCCGGCACAGGCCGTGGGACAGATACGCAGTATTTT.

This clone was counted only a few times. One end of the junction fails to match germline, which may point to a read error. The chain links TRBV5-1 to TRBJ1-5; D is undetermined. CDR1 SGHRS and CDR2 YFSETQ come from the germline V gene. The CDR3 totals 15 residues. This CDR3 reads CASSLGVGSHQPQHF. The CDR3 DNA reads TGCGCCAGCAGCTTGGGAGTAGGTAGCCATCAGCCCCAGCATTTT. Full variable domain (missing parts from reference TRBV5-1 and TRBJ1-5): KAGVTQTPRYLIKTRGQQVTLSCSPISGHRSVSWYQQTPGQGLQFLFEYFSETQRNKGNFPGRFSGRQFSNSRSEMNVSTLELGDSALYLCASSLGVGSHQPQHFGDGTRLSIL.

This clone was counted only a few times. The CDR3, as DNA: TGTGCCAGCAGCGCACCGACCGGGGCCCAAGAGACCCAGTACTTC. It codes for CASSAPTGAQETQYF. The chain has TRBV7-6 and TRBJ2-5; D is perhaps TRBD1 or TRBD2 (5 bases each). From germline, CDR1 is SGHVS and CDR2 FNYEAQ. This CDR3 contains 15 residues. V was trimmed by 5 bases and J by 1 base, leaving 14 bases between them.

The CDR3 coding sequence is TGTGCCAGCAGAAGGACTAGCGGATACCAAGAGACCCAGTACTTC. Encoded protein: CASRRTSGYQETQYF. This chain links TRBV28 with TRBJ2-5, with TRBD2 matching over 10 bases. CDR3 length: 15 residues. V lost 6 bases, J lost 0 bases, and 4 bases stayed unmatched. Germline V gives CDR1 MDHEN, CDR2 SYDVKM.

The chain joins TRBV7-2 to TRBJ2-7, with 8 bases identical to TRBD1. CDR1 is SGHTA and CDR2 is FQGNSA in the germline V gene. V lost 5 bases to trimming and J lost 3 bases; unmatched junction nucleotides: 6. CDR3 size: 14 residues. The CDR3 is CASSPTDRVYEQYF. The CDR3, as DNA: TGTGCCAGCAGCCCCACGGACAGGGTCTACGAGCAGTACTTC.

A few counts support this clone. The chain is built from TRBV7-9 and TRBJ2-2; tentative D call: TRBD1 (6 bases). Germline assignment: CDR1 SEHNR and CDR2 FQNEAQ (reference sequence). The CDR3 is 16 amino acids. Trimming cost V 4 bases and J 4 bases, with 16 bases left between them. The CDR3 protein is CASSSQGPRSTGELFF. The CDR3 coding sequence is TGTGCCAGCAGCTCTCAGGGGCCACGTTCCACCGGGGAGCTGTTTTTT.

The rearrangement links TRBV7-2 to TRBJ1-5; 9 positions match TRBD1. The germline gives CDR1 SGHTA, CDR2 FQGNSA. J lost 7 bases, V lost 3 bases, and 4 bases had no gene match. This CDR3 is built from 14 residues. This chain's CDR3 is CASSFTGGGQPQHF. The CDR3 bases are TGTGCCAGCAGCTTTACAGGGGGCGGGCAGCCCCAGCATTTT.

J is TRBJ2-5 and V is TRBV5-1, with D possibly being TRBD2 (6 bases). The germline V gene has CDR1 SGHRS and CDR2 YFSETQ. Trimming removed 5 bases at V and 1 base at J, with 12 bases between. The CDR3 has 14 amino acids. This chain's CDR3 is CASRDGRSQETQYF. CDR3 DNA: TGCGCCAGCAGAGACGGGAGATCCCAAGAGACCCAGTACTTC.

The chain couples TRBV30 to TRBJ2-5; no clear D gene. Trimming left V 2 bases short and J 6 bases short, with 16 bases between. Germline CDR1 GTSNPN, CDR2 SVGIG (reference sequence). This CDR3 is 14 amino acids long. The CDR3 DNA reads as TGTGCCTGGAGTCTCGGGCCACCCCCCCAGACCCAGTACTTC. Residues: CAWSLGPPPQTQYF. The variable domain in full, completed from reference TRBV30 and TRBJ2-5, reads SQTIHQWPATLVQPVGSPLSLECTVEGTSNPNLYWYRQAAGRGLQLLFYSVGIGQISSEVPQNLSASRPQDRQFILSSKKLLLSDSGFYLCAWSLGPPPQTQYFGPGTRLLVL.

The rearrangement uses TRBV25-1 and TRBJ2-1; TRBD2 aligns across 7 bases. The germline V gene encodes CDR1 MGHDK and CDR2 SYGVNS. Unmatched junction bases numbered 9, after V lost 3 bases and J lost 7 bases. The CDR3 is 15 amino acids. The CDR3 region is CASSDRGVLPNEQFF. In nucleotides, the CDR3 is TGTGCCAGCAGTGACCGGGGGGTACTCCCGAATGAGCAGTTCTTC.

This clone came up a few times. The chain is built from TRBV7-9 and TRBJ1-1; D gene ambiguous. Germline-derived CDR1 and CDR2 are SEHNR and FQNEAQ (reference sequence). The CDR3 spans 16 residues. The ends were cut back, 2 bases at V and 5 bases at J, with 18 bases in the middle. CDR3 coding DNA: TGTGCCAGCAGCTTACCTGGAGATACGGTCGGGACTGAAGCTTTCTTT. It yields the protein CASSLPGDTVGTEAFF.

V gene TRBV29-1 combines with J gene TRBJ2-1; D gene unclear. The CDR3 is 12 amino acids. Trimming left V 6 bases short and J 1 base short, with 7 bases between. CDR1 and CDR2 from the germline V gene are SQVTM and ANQGSEA. The CDR3 bases are TGCAGCGTGAGAAGGTCCTACAATGAGCAGTTCTTC. It encodes CSVRRSYNEQFF.

In this sample, this clone turned up a few times. The chain employs TRBV5-1 and TRBJ2-3, with 7 bases matching TRBD2. Germline V gives CDR1 SGHRS, CDR2 YFSETQ. This CDR3 contains 15 residues. J was trimmed by 3 bases and V by 0 bases; bases with no gene match: 4. The DNA for the CDR3 is TGCGCCAGCAGCTTGGCCACGGGGGGTACAGATACGCAGTATTTT. Translation gives CASSLATGGTDTQYF.

About this clone: An end of the junction differs from the germline gene, which may be a read error. The chain carries TRBV6-6 and TRBJ1-2; D is perhaps TRBD1 (5 bases). Germline CDR1 and CDR2: MNHNY and SVGAGI (reference sequence). There are 11 residues in the CDR3. CDR3 in DNA: TGTGCCAGCTGCCTCTCGGACACTCCTATTTTC. It yields the protein CASCLSDTPIF.

The rearrangement joins TRBV7-2 to TRBJ2-6; 12 bases are shared with TRBD2. This CDR3 spans 18 amino acids. V shed 5 bases and J 2 bases; nucleotides not matched to a gene: 7. Germline V gene data show CDR1 as SGHTA and CDR2 as FQGNSA. The CDR3 reads CASSPRLAGATGANVLTF. CDR3 sequence (DNA): TGTGCCAGCAGCCCGAGACTAGCGGGAGCTACTGGGGCCAACGTCCTGACTTTC.

The CDR3 nucleotides read TGCGCCAGCAGCTTGACTAGCGGGGGCAGCGTCTACGAGCAGTACTTC. Its protein product is CASSLTSGGSVYEQYF. This sequence joins TRBV5-1 and TRBJ2-7; 11 bases fit TRBD2. The V segment lost 1 base and the J segment 3 bases; nucleotides outside the gene matches: 6. CDR1 and CDR2 from the germline V gene are SGHRS and YFSETQ. The CDR3 runs 16 residues.

Remarks on this clone: The same CDR3 also results from other DNA sequences found in this sample. The V and J genes are TRBV29-1 and TRBJ1-2; D is uncertain. The germline V gene has CDR1 SQVTM and CDR2 ANQGSEA. V lost 1 base to trimming and J lost 5 bases, with 5 bases between them. The CDR3 is 11 residues long. The CDR3 region is CSVEGSYGYTF. CDR3 in DNA: TGCAGCGTTGAAGGCAGTTATGGCTACACCTTC.

V usage is TRBV28 and J usage is TRBJ2-7, with D maybe TRBD1 (5 bases). Trimming took 4 bases from V and 1 from J, leaving 11 bases between them. There are 14 residues in the CDR3. Germline V gives CDR1 MDHEN, CDR2 SYDVKM. CDR3 in amino acids: CASSYSRVSYEQYF. The CDR3 bases are TGTGCCAGCAGTTATTCCAGGGTATCCTACGAGCAGTACTTC.